The 29 T cell receptor beta chains reported below all come from one sample, sequenced in a study of patients and donors after allogeneic stem cell transplantation. MiXCR, applied by TCRdb to the RT-PCR reads, yields one record per CDR3 protein. The sample records 800,000 to 1,000,000 distinct CDR3 sequences, about a sixth being singletons. Specimen: blood, either unsorted or a sorted T cell fraction (not recorded which). The receptors originated from a human donor who was either an allogeneic HSCT recipient or a stem cell or donor lymphocyte infusion donor (not recorded which). It is not recorded whose cells these are; they may come from a transplant donor.

This clonotype was observed a few times. The rearrangement links TRBV20-1 to TRBJ2-2; TRBD2 agrees at 12 bases. The V and J ends lost 1 base and 2 bases, in that order; junction bases with no gene match: 2. Looked up from germline, CDR1 is DFQATT and CDR2 is SNEGSKA (reference sequence). The CDR3 sequence is 16 residues long. CDR3 loop: CSARGGLAGNTGELFF. CDR3 sequence (DNA): TGCAGTGCTAGAGGCGGACTAGCGGGAAACACCGGGGAGCTGTTTTTT.

The chain has TRBV9 and TRBJ1-2, with D uncertain. The germline CDR1 and CDR2 sequences are SGDLS and YYNGEE. This CDR3 is 13 amino acids long. V lost 3 bases and J lost 0, with 6 bases in between. The DNA of the CDR3 is TGTGCCAGCAGCGACATAGCTAACTATGGCTACACCTTC. Amino acids: CASSDIANYGYTF.

V gene TRBV4-3 combines with J gene TRBJ2-5; D possibly matches TRBD1 or TRBD2 (5 bases each). Per germline, CDR1 LGHNA and CDR2 YSLEER. This CDR3 has 16 amino acids. V lost 3 bases and J lost 2, with 16 bases in between. CDR3 amino acids: CASSHLEPGAQETQYF. The CDR3 DNA reads as TGCGCCAGCAGCCACTTAGAACCCGGGGCTCAAGAGACCCAGTACTTC.

The chain links TRBV9 to TRBJ2-2; 7 nucleotides match TRBD2. Germline values: CDR1 SGDLS, CDR2 YYNGEE. V was clipped by 4 bases and J by 4 bases; unmatched bases: 10. The CDR3 is 16 residues long. CDR3 DNA sequence: TGTGCCAGCAGCCCCCAGACTAGCTTGGGCACCGGGGAGCTGTTTTTT. As protein: CASSPQTSLGTGELFF.

This clonotype was counted only a few times. The CDR3 region has the DNA TGTGCCAGCAGTTACATTCGAAGGGGCTCCTATAATTCACCCCTCCACTTT. Its translation: CASSYIRRGSYNSPLHF. The genes are TRBV6-5 and TRBJ1-6, with a possible D match to TRBD1 (5 bases). The length of the CDR3 is 17 residues. Germline-derived CDR1 and CDR2 are MNHEY and SVGAGI. V lost 2 bases to trimming and J lost 0 bases, with 11 bases between them.

The chain has TRBV20-1 and TRBJ1-1; D remains unclear. The length of the CDR3 is 13 residues. V lost 0 bases to trimming and J lost 4 bases, with 9 bases between them. CDR1 and CDR2 from the germline V gene are DFQATT and SNEGSKA (reference sequence). The CDR3 loop reads CSARDTKITEAFF. The CDR3 DNA sequence: TGCAGTGCTAGAGACACGAAAATCACTGAAGCTTTCTTT.

The V call is TRBV5-1, the J call TRBJ2-1; 12 bases line up with TRBD2. V lost 0 bases, J lost 7 bases, and 5 bases stayed unmatched. Germline V lookup: CDR1 SGHRS, CDR2 YFSETQ. The CDR3 totals 16 residues. The CDR3, as DNA: TGCGCCAGCAGCTTGGCTAGCGGGGGGGTTTTTAATGAGCAGTTCTTC. Protein sequence: CASSLASGGVFNEQFF.

This clonotype was picked up many times. The V call is TRBV12-3 or TRBV12-4, the J call TRBJ1-5; D may be TRBD1 (5 bases). The CDR3 is made up of 13 amino acids. V was pared by 8 bases and J by 3 bases, with 11 bases between. CDR3 amino acids: CASSRQPNQPQHF. CDR3 DNA sequence: TGTGCCAGCTCGCGACAGCCCAATCAGCCCCAGCATTTT.

This clonotype was detected only once. J is TRBJ2-1 and V is TRBV18; 8 bases map to TRBD1. Germline V gives CDR1 KGHSH, CDR2 LQKENI. This CDR3 has 15 residues. V shed 3 bases, J shed 4 bases, and the junction held 5 bases outside the gene matches. The CDR3 here is CASSPGRGRYNEQFF. CDR3 nucleotide sequence: TGTGCCAGCTCACCTGGCAGGGGGCGATACAATGAGCAGTTCTTC.

This chain uses TRBV5-5 with TRBJ2-1, with TRBD2 identical over 7 bases. V trimming: 4 bases; J trimming: 9 bases; junction bases outside the gene matches: 13. Germline V CDR1 and CDR2: SGHKS, YYEKEE (reference sequence). This CDR3 has 15 residues. CDR3 sequence reads: CASSQGRVSDGEQFF. The CDR3 DNA sequence: TGTGCCAGCAGCCAAGGGAGGGTGTCCGACGGTGAGCAGTTCTTC.

At least ten counts were recorded for this clonotype. The V call is TRBV29-1, the J call TRBJ1-1, with a tentative D call TRBD1 (5 bases). V lost 5 bases and J 3 bases, leaving 10 bases between the germline ends. The CDR3 runs 12 residues. Germline CDR1 SQVTM, CDR2 ANQGSEA. The CDR3 reads CSVRDSYTEAFF. The CDR3 DNA sequence: TGCAGCGTTCGGGACTCCTACACTGAAGCTTTCTTT. The full variable domain, its missing parts supplied by reference TRBV29-1 and TRBJ1-1, is SAVISQKPSRDICQRGTSLTIQCQVDSQVTMMFWYRQQPGQSLTLIATANQGSEATYESGFVIDKFPISRPNLTFSTLTVSNMSPEDSSIYLCSVRDSYTEAFFGQGTRLTVV.

This clonotype appeared many times. The chain has TRBV29-1 and TRBJ1-3; 9 bases fit TRBD1. The V segment lost 7 bases and the J segment 7 bases; nucleotides outside the gene matches: 8. The CDR3 has 13 residues. CDR1 and CDR2 from the germline V gene are SQVTM and ANQGSEA. This chain's CDR3 is CSADTGGANTIYF. In DNA, the CDR3 is TGCAGCGCCGATACAGGGGGCGCGAACACCATATATTTT.

This clonotype was counted at least ten times. The gene calls are TRBV12-3 or TRBV12-4 and TRBJ2-6; TRBD1 aligns across 7 bases. This CDR3 spans 19 amino acids. V lost 3 bases to trimming and J lost 0 bases; unmatched junction nucleotides: 11. The CDR3 spells CASSFPRQGASSGANVLTF. The CDR3 bases are TGTGCCAGCAGTTTCCCACGACAGGGTGCCAGCTCTGGGGCCAACGTCCTGACTTTC.

There are many counts of this clonotype. CDR3 DNA sequence: TGCAGTGCCATAGACGCTCGCGGGAGAATTTACAATGAGCAGTTCTTC. Residues: CSAIDARGRIYNEQFF. The chain is built from TRBV20-1 and TRBJ2-1; TRBD2 matches 7 bases. V shed 6 bases and J 4 bases; nucleotides not matched to a gene: 15. There are 16 residues in the CDR3. In germline, CDR1 is DFQATT, CDR2 SNEGSKA (reference sequence).

This clonotype was detected a few times. The J gene is TRBJ1-2, the V gene TRBV5-6, with 10 bases identical to TRBD1. CDR1 and CDR2 (germline): SGHDT, YYEEEE. The CDR3 is 17 amino acids. V lost 1 base, J lost 5 bases, and 11 bases stayed unmatched. The CDR3 DNA sequence: TGTGCCAGCAGCTTGTCCTCGTGGAGGACAGGGGGATATGGCTACACCTTC. Its protein is CASSLSSWRTGGYGYTF.

This clonotype showed up just a few times. The chain joins TRBV6-1 to TRBJ1-2; a weak D match, TRBD1 (5 bases). This CDR3 has 14 residues. The V end was cut by 5 bases, the J end by 7 bases, with 17 bases between. Germline V gene data show CDR1 as MNHNS and CDR2 as SASEGT. The CDR3 sequence: CASSRDGGLRGYTF. CDR3 DNA: TGTGCCAGCAGTAGGGACGGTGGTTTGCGTGGCTACACCTTC.

The chain combines TRBV7-9 with TRBJ1-1; weak D call: TRBD1 (5 bases). Trimming cost V 2 bases and J 1 base, with 8 bases left between them. Germline V gives CDR1 SEHNR, CDR2 FQNEAQ (reference sequence). There are 14 residues in the CDR3. The CDR3 loop is CASSLWGKNTEAFF. CDR3 sequence (DNA): TGTGCCAGCAGCTTATGGGGGAAGAACACTGAAGCTTTCTTT.

This chain joins TRBV2 and TRBJ2-1; TRBD2 agrees at 8 bases. CDR1 is SNHLY, CDR2 FYNNEI, per germline. V dropped 6 bases and J dropped 7; count of bases not matched to a gene: 14. CDR3 length: 16 residues. The CDR3 nucleotides read TGTGCCAGCAGGACGACTAGCGCCAAAGTGGTGAATGAGCAGTTCTTC. Translating it yields CASRTTSAKVVNEQFF.

This clonotype was seen a handful of times. V gene TRBV4-3 combines with J gene TRBJ2-7; D is undetermined. Germline V gene lookup returns CDR1 LGHNA and CDR2 YSLEER. The CDR3 runs to 15 residues. V was pared by 0 bases and J by 3 bases, with 12 bases between. CDR3 region: CASSQDAAENYEQYF. CDR3 sequence (DNA): TGCGCCAGCAGCCAAGATGCGGCGGAGAACTACGAGCAGTACTTC.

This clonotype was seen only a few times. The chain combines TRBV12-3 or TRBV12-4 with TRBJ2-2; D possibly corresponds to TRBD2 (6 bases). This CDR3 contains 13 residues. V was pared by 10 bases and J by 5 bases, with 14 bases between. CDR3 nucleotides: TGTGCCATGCGGACCCGGGGGACCGGGGAGCTGTTTTTT. Its protein is CAMRTRGTGELFF.

The chain recombines TRBV5-4 with TRBJ2-1; D gene unclear. This CDR3 has 15 residues. Germline loops: CDR1 SGHNT, CDR2 YYREEE (reference sequence). Trimming removed 5 bases at V and 6 bases at J, with 18 bases between. This chain's CDR3 is CASRSRKEVGNEQFF. The CDR3 DNA sequence: TGTGCCAGCAGAAGCCGGAAAGAGGTAGGCAATGAGCAGTTCTTC. The variable domain in full, completed from reference TRBV5-4 and TRBJ2-1, reads ETGVTQSPTHLIKTRGQQVTLRCSSQSGHNTVSWYQQALGQGPQFIFQYYREEENGRGNFPPRFSGLQFPNYSSELNVNALELDDSALYLCASRSRKEVGNEQFFGPGTRLTVL.

V gene TRBV12-3 or TRBV12-4 combines with J gene TRBJ1-2, with 7 bases matching TRBD1. CDR3 length: 14 residues. With 5 bases clipped from V and 4 bases from J, the junction kept 7 bases outside the gene matches. The CDR3 bases are TGTGCCAGCAGTACCGGGACAGAGATCTATGGCTACACCTTC. This gives the protein CASSTGTEIYGYTF.

This clonotype was counted between two and nine times. This chain uses TRBV7-8 with TRBJ2-7, with TRBD2 as a possible D gene (5 bases). Trimming left V 5 bases short and J 0 bases short, with 20 bases between. Looked up from germline, CDR1 is SGHVS and CDR2 is FQNEAQ. The CDR3 is made up of 17 amino acids. The CDR3: CASSPRTPGIISYEQYF. CDR3 in DNA: TGTGCCAGCAGCCCCAGAACTCCGGGGATCATCTCCTACGAGCAGTACTTC.

This clonotype was seen only a few times. The rearrangement uses TRBV11-2 and TRBJ2-1; D uncertain. V lost 4 bases and J lost 4, with 11 bases in between. Germline V gene data show CDR1 as SGHAT and CDR2 as FQNNGV. This CDR3 is built from 14 residues. Here the CDR3 DNA reads TGTGCCAGCAGCTCTGTCAGAACTTACAATGAGCAGTTCTTC. Amino acid sequence: CASSSVRTYNEQFF.

This clonotype was seen more than once but under ten times. This rearrangement joins TRBV29-1 to TRBJ1-2; D is perhaps TRBD1 (5 bases). V was trimmed by 4 bases and J by 2 bases, leaving 8 bases between them. Germline V gene data show CDR1 as SQVTM and CDR2 as ANQGSEA. CDR3 length equals 12 residues. For the CDR3, the DNA is TGCAGCGTTGTTGAGGGGAACTATGGCTACACCTTC. This codes for CSVVEGNYGYTF.

This chain joins TRBV20-1 and TRBJ2-7; D unclear. With 2 bases removed from V and 6 bases from J, the gap between germline ends came to 14 bases. The CDR3 sequence is 13 residues long. CDR1 is DFQATT, CDR2 SNEGSKA, per germline (reference sequence). CDR3 nucleotide sequence: TGCAGTGCTAGACCAACGAGCTGGGGCGAGCAGTACTTC. Protein sequence: CSARPTSWGEQYF.

In this sample, this clonotype turned up a few times. The chain recombines TRBV25-1 with TRBJ2-5; D might be TRBD1 (6 bases). Trimming shortened V by 6 bases and J by 4 bases, and 18 bases separated the two germline ends. Looked up from germline, CDR1 is MGHDK and CDR2 is SYGVNS. There are 15 residues in the CDR3. CDR3 in amino acids: CASSVSTGMRETQYF. In DNA, the CDR3 is TGTGCCAGCAGCGTCTCGACAGGAATGAGAGAGACCCAGTACTTC.

In this sample, this clonotype turned up a few times. The rearrangement joins TRBV5-4 to TRBJ2-1, with D unclear. From germline, CDR1 is SGHNT and CDR2 YYREEE (reference sequence). The V and J ends lost 10 bases and 3 bases respectively, with 14 bases between them. This CDR3 region has 13 residues. The DNA of the CDR3 is TGTGCCTCCCAAGGGCAGCTCTACAATGAGCAGTTCTTC. Amino acid sequence: CASQGQLYNEQFF.

V and J are TRBV6-1 and TRBJ2-3; D not resolved. Trimming stripped 7 bases from V and 2 bases from J, with 10 bases between. CDR1 is MNHNS and CDR2 is SASEGT in the germline V gene. This CDR3 is built from 13 residues. The CDR3 sequence is CASTRKSTDTQYF. Written as DNA, the CDR3 is TGTGCCAGCACCAGGAAATCCACAGATACGCAGTATTTT.